A selection of T cell receptor beta chains follows, all from one sample in a study of blood T cell repertoires in COVID-19. TCRdb's table, derived via immunoSEQ multiplex PCR, lists solely in-frame clones and lacks some. The data hold around 50,000 clones, with 78% observed a single time. The sample taken for sequencing was PBMCs or T cells enriched from blood (not recorded which). These receptors all come from a woman aged 45 to 65 with acute COVID-19. Both conserved end residues are part of each CDR3. The order of the fields is V gene, CDR3 protein.

v_gene: TRBV6-5; CDR3aa: CASSPGAGGYTF
v_gene: TRBV27; CDR3aa: CASSPRTESYGYTF
v_gene: TRBV2; CDR3aa: CASSPSGGGAYEQYF
v_gene: TRBV30; CDR3aa: CAWRGAGTEAFF
v_gene: TRBV6-5; CDR3aa: CASTPLNRDGYTF
v_gene: TRBV5-4; CDR3aa: CASSSIHRGRGDTEAFF
v_gene: TRBV6-5; CDR3aa: CASTGRGNTEAFF
v_gene: TRBV7-8; CDR3aa: CASSRLGEKLFF
v_gene: TRBV5-1; CDR3aa: CASSGGFEQQLVRGAREPETQYF
v_gene: TRBV12-2; CDR3aa: CASRIEQGLYYGYTF
v_gene: TRBV18; CDR3aa: CATSGTEDSPLHF
v_gene: TRBV3-1/TRBV3-2; CDR3aa: CASRPTGFQETQYF
v_gene: TRBV19; CDR3aa: CASSRPRGGQGSQHF
v_gene: TRBV18; CDR3aa: CASSPSVIPGAISNYGYTF
v_gene: TRBV5-4; CDR3aa: CASSSRDRGQETQYF
v_gene: TRBV5-6; CDR3aa: CASSLVRTATNEKLFF
v_gene: TRBV30; CDR3aa: CAWSVYGGGEAFF
v_gene: TRBV4-2; CDR3aa: CASSRASSSTDTQYF
v_gene: TRBV5-1; CDR3aa: CASSLEVVPDTQYF
v_gene: TRBV12-5; CDR3aa: CASGSGQGFGYTF
v_gene: TRBV6-5; CDR3aa: CASSYYTRGEQFF
v_gene: TRBV3-1/TRBV3-2; CDR3aa: CASSQGSGESKTQYF
v_gene: TRBV5-1; CDR3aa: CASSLEGLARNTQYF
v_gene: TRBV6-5; CDR3aa: CASRSPNTEAFF
v_gene: TRBV12-2; CDR3aa: CASRLAKGQGDSPLHF
v_gene: TRBV4-2; CDR3aa: CASRGLAATDTQYF
v_gene: TRBV19; CDR3aa: CASTGAHDQPQHF
v_gene: TRBV2; CDR3aa: CASSDRRARGTEAFF
v_gene: TRBV28; CDR3aa: CASTEISGNTIYF
v_gene: TRBV5-1; CDR3aa: CASSSSPGTGINYEQYF
v_gene: TRBV27; CDR3aa: CASIRQVYNEQFF
v_gene: TRBV18; CDR3aa: CASSPNRGREAFF
v_gene: TRBV3-1/TRBV3-2; CDR3aa: CASSRLAEETQYF
v_gene: TRBV5-6; CDR3aa: CASSLDRSYEQYF
v_gene: TRBV19; CDR3aa: CASSIGQGYETQYF
v_gene: TRBV7-9; CDR3aa: CASSTVLGHTDTQYF
v_gene: TRBV19; CDR3aa: CASRWTTNTEAFF
v_gene: TRBV6-5; CDR3aa: CASRWTENTEAFF
v_gene: TRBV14; CDR3aa: CASRTGMNTEAFF
v_gene: TRBV28; CDR3aa: CASGDHWTGRGYTF
v_gene: TRBV3-1/TRBV3-2; CDR3aa: CASTFGQMNTEAFF
v_gene: TRBV7-2; CDR3aa: CASSLASGASQETQYF
v_gene: TRBV7-2; CDR3aa: CASSPRTSLVQYF
v_gene: TRBV5-1; CDR3aa: CASSLADSGRGGYTF
v_gene: TRBV2; CDR3aa: CASSDRTGGSYNSPLHF
v_gene: TRBV19; CDR3aa: CASRPQGWGTEAFF
v_gene: TRBV12-3/TRBV12-4; CDR3aa: CASRPQQVGEQYF
v_gene: TRBV7-9; CDR3aa: CASTPDRSQAFF
v_gene: TRBV6-5; CDR3aa: CASSSSTGGAFF
v_gene: TRBV7-6; CDR3aa: CASSLARGRGNTIYF
v_gene: TRBV19; CDR3aa: CASSLDRGSYGYTF
v_gene: TRBV11-2; CDR3aa: CASSLDPGGGTEAFF
v_gene: TRBV28; CDR3aa: CASSLGGSAYEQYF
v_gene: TRBV5-4; CDR3aa: CASSGRTGGPNYGYTF
v_gene: TRBV28; CDR3aa: CASSSIGTPDQETQYF
v_gene: TRBV9; CDR3aa: CASSVTTGGAPATNEKLFF
v_gene: TRBV3-1/TRBV3-2; CDR3aa: CASSQELAGGRQFF
v_gene: TRBV11-3; CDR3aa: CASSLSSGSSGGYGYTF
v_gene: TRBV29-1; CDR3aa: CSVVGGRGGELFF
v_gene: TRBV11-2; CDR3aa: CASSLLRRGLSGNTIYF